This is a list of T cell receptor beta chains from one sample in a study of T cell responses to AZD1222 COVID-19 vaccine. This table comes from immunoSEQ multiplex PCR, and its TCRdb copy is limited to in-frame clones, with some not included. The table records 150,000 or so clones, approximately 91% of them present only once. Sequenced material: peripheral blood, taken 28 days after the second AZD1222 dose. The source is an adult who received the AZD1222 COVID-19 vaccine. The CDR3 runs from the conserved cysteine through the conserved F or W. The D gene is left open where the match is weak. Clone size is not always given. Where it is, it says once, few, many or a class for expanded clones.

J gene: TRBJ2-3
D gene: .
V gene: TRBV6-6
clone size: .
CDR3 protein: CASSPPHGGDTQYF
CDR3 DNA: TGTGCCAGCAGTCCACCCCATGGGGGGGATACGCAGTATTTT

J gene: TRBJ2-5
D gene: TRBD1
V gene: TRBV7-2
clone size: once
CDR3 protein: CASSLRGTGGAWETQYF
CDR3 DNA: TGTGCCAGCAGCTTAAGGGGTACAGGGGGCGCCTGGGAGACCCAGTACTTC

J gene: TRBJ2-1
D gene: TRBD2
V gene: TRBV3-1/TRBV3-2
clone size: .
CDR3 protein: CASSPRLAGGLYNEQFF
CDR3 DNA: TGTGCCAGCAGCCCACGACTAGCGGGAGGACTATACAATGAGCAGTTCTTC

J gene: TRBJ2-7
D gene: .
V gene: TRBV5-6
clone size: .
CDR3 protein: CASSIGRSYEQYF
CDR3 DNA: TGTGCCAGCAGCATCGGGCGCTCCTACGAGCAGTACTTC

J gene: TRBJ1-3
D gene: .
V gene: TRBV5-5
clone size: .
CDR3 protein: CASSSGVSGNTIYF
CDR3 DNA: TGTGCCAGCAGCTCGGGGGTCTCTGGAAACACCATATATTTT

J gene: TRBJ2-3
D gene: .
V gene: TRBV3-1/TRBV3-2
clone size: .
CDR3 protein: CASSQEGLRDTQYF
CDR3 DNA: TGTGCCAGCAGCCAAGAGGGGCTACGGGATACGCAGTATTTT

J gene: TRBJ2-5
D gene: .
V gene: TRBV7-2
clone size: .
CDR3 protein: CASTNPAEETQYF
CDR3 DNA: TGTGCCAGCACAAATCCGGCAGAAGAGACCCAGTACTTC

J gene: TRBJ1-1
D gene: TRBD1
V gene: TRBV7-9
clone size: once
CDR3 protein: CASRRTGGVLGNTEAFF
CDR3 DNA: TGTGCCAGCAGGAGGACAGGAGGGGTGCTAGGGAACACTGAAGCTTTCTTT

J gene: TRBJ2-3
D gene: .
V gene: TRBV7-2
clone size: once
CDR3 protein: CASSPLPITDTQYF
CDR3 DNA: TGTGCCAGCAGCCCCCTCCCCATCACAGATACGCAGTATTTT

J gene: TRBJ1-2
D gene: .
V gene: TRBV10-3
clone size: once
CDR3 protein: CAISEALGYTF
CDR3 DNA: TGTGCCATCAGTGAGGCTCTTGGCTACACCTTC

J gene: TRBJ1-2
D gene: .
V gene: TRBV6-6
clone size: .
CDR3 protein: CASTDRLRAPLYGYTF
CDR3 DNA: TGTGCCAGCACCGACCGCCTCAGGGCCCCACTCTATGGCTACACCTTC

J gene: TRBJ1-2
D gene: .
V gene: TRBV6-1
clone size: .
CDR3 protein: CASSEALDSAVNTF
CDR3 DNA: TGTGCCAGCAGTGAAGCGCTGGACAGCGCAGTCAACACCTTC

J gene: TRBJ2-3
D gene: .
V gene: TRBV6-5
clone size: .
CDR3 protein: CASSYTRTPSTDTQYF
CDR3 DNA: TGTGCCAGCAGTTACACAAGGACTCCAAGCACAGATACGCAGTATTTT

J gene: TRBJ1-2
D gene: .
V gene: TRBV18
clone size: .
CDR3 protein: CASSPPPQALYGYTF
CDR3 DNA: TGTGCCAGCTCACCTCCCCCACAGGCTCTTTATGGCTACACCTTC

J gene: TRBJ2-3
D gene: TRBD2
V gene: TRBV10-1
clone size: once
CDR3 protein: CASKLGTSGGTDTQYF
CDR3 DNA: TGCGCCAGCAAGCTCGGGACTAGCGGGGGCACAGATACGCAGTATTTT

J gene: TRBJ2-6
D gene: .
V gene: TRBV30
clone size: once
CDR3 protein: CAWTGPSGANVLTF
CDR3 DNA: TGTGCCTGGACCGGGCCCTCTGGGGCCAACGTCCTGACTTTC

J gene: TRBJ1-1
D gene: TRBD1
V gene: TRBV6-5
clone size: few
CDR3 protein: CASTDRVWNTEAFF
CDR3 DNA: TGTGCCAGCACAGACAGGGTATGGAACACTGAAGCTTTCTTT

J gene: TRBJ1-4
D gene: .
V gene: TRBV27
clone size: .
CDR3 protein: CASSFGRIYEKLFF
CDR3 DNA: TGTGCCAGCAGTTTTGGCAGGATCTATGAAAAACTGTTTTTT

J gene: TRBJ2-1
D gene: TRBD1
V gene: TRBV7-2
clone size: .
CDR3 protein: CASSLAIDRVVWEQFF
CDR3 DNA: TGTGCCAGCAGCTTAGCAATCGACAGGGTGGTTTGGGAGCAGTTCTTC